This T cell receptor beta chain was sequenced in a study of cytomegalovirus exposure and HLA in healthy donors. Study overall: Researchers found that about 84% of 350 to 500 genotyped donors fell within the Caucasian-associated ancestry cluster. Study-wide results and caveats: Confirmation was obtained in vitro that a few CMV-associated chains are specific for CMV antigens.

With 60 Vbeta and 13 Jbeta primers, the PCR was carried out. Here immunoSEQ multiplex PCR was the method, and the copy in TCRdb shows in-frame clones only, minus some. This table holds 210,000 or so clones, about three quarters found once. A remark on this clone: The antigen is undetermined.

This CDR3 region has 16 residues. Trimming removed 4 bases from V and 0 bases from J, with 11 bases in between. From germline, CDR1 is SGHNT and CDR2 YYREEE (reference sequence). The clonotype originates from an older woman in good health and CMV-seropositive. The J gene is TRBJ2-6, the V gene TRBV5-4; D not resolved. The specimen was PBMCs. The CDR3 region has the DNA TGTGCCAGCAGCCCCAGTACCTTCTCTGGGGCCAACGTCCTGACTTTC. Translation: CASSPSTFSGANVLTF.